This entry lists 23 T cell receptor beta chains sequenced from one sample in a study of human thymus T cells. The method was immunoSEQ multiplex PCR; TCRdb's version includes in-frame clones alone and lacks a portion of them. This sample yields around 45,000 clones, of which 95% are seen a single time; approximately 0.17% belongs to the top ten. Sample: blood. The receptors stem from a girl under three years old with a congenital heart defect but otherwise immunologically healthy.

The chain links TRBV11-2 to TRBJ2-7; D unclear. The V and J ends lost 5 bases and 4 bases respectively, with 15 bases between them. This CDR3 is 14 amino acids long. The germline gives CDR1 SGHAT, CDR2 FQNNGV. The CDR3 is CASSPRSIRYEQYF. The CDR3 region has the DNA TGTGCCAGCAGCCCGAGATCGATCCGTTACGAGCAGTACTTC. Full variable domain (outside the CDR3, taken from reference TRBV11-2 and TRBJ2-7): EAGVAQSPRYKIIEKRQSVAFWCNPISGHATLYWYQQILGQGPKLLIQFQNNGVVDDSQLPKDRFSAERLKGVDSTLKIQPAKLEDSAVYLCASSPRSIRYEQYFGPGTRLTVT.

The J gene is TRBJ2-3, the V gene TRBV29-1; the D is unclear. The V end was cut by 1 base, the J end by 6 bases, with 11 bases between. This CDR3 region has 13 residues. Per germline, CDR1 SQVTM and CDR2 ANQGSEA. Here the CDR3 reads CSVEAGRRDTQYF. The CDR3 DNA sequence: TGCAGCGTTGAAGCCGGGCGTCGGGATACGCAGTATTTT.

J is TRBJ1-4 and V is TRBV29-1; TRBD1 is a possible D gene (6 bases). From germline, CDR1 is SQVTM and CDR2 ANQGSEA. CDR3 length: 13 amino acids. Trimming cost V 3 bases and J 8 bases, with 13 bases left between them. The CDR3 region is CSVEILGGEKLFF. CDR3 in DNA: TGCAGCGTTGAGATACTGGGGGGCGAAAAACTGTTTTTT.

This chain connects TRBV7-6 to TRBJ2-2; possible D gene TRBD1, 5 bases. Looked up from germline, CDR1 is SGHVS and CDR2 is FNYEAQ. The germline V and J ends were trimmed by 5 bases and 5 bases, with 15 bases remaining between them. The CDR3 has 15 amino acids. The CDR3 here is CASSPRRGRTGELFF. CDR3 DNA: TGTGCCAGCAGCCCCCGTAGGGGAAGAACCGGGGAGCTGTTTTTT.

The rearrangement uses TRBV10-3 and TRBJ2-2; 11 bases line up with TRBD2. V shed 10 bases, J shed 3 bases, and the junction held 16 bases outside the gene matches. Germline lookup yields CDR1 ENHRY and CDR2 SYGVKD. There are 18 residues in the CDR3. As DNA, the CDR3 is TGTGCCACCTTAAACTACCGCACTAGCGGGAGTTACACCGGGGAGCTGTTTTTT. Its translation: CATLNYRTSGSYTGELFF.

The rearrangement links TRBV5-5 to TRBJ2-7, with D hard to call. The V end was cut by 5 bases, the J end by 2 bases, with 14 bases between. The V gene's germline CDR1 is SGHKS and CDR2 YYEKEE (reference sequence). The CDR3 loop spans 14 amino acids. The CDR3 DNA follows: TGTGCCAGCAGGATAAGGCATGGCCCCTACGAGCAGTACTTC. It codes for CASRIRHGPYEQYF.

The chain links TRBV7-6 to TRBJ2-2; a weak D match, TRBD2 (6 bases). Germline loops: CDR1 SGHVS, CDR2 FNYEAQ. This CDR3 comprises 13 residues. The V gene lost 7 bases and the J gene lost 5 bases, with 11 bases spanning the gap. CDR3 bases: TGTGCCAGCACGCACGGGGGAACCGGGGAGCTGTTTTTT. Residues: CASTHGGTGELFF.

The chain recombines TRBV4-1 with TRBJ2-1; D gene uncertain. The CDR3 is made up of 15 amino acids. Deletions cut 1 base from V and 1 base from J, with 8 bases between. CDR1 and CDR2 (germline): MGHRA, YSYEKL. The CDR3 reads CASSQGGWSYNEQFF. The CDR3 region has the DNA TGCGCCAGCAGCCAAGGAGGATGGTCCTACAATGAGCAGTTCTTC.

This clone was observed a few times. The chain employs TRBV5-1 and TRBJ2-1, with TRBD2 matching over 7 bases. This CDR3 has 16 amino acids. Germline loops: CDR1 SGHRS, CDR2 YFSETQ. Unmatched junction bases numbered 5, after V lost 2 bases and J lost 0 bases. The CDR3 is CASSFSGLSSYNEQFF. The CDR3 nucleotides are TGCGCCAGCAGCTTTAGCGGGCTGAGCTCCTACAATGAGCAGTTCTTC.

V gene TRBV23-1 combines with J gene TRBJ1-4; D gene unclear. TRBV23-1 is given ORF status, its function remaining uncertain. V dropped 3 bases and J dropped 5 bases, with 16 bases sitting between them. The CDR3 spans 16 residues. The CDR3 loop is CASSHPQEAPNEKLFF. The DNA for the CDR3 is TGCGCCAGCAGTCACCCCCAGGAGGCACCGAATGAAAAACTGTTTTTT.

V is TRBV7-2 and J is TRBJ1-1, with D unclear. The CDR3 is 12 amino acids. Trimming removed 1 base from V and 4 bases from J, with 4 bases in between. The V gene's germline CDR1 is SGHTA and CDR2 FQGNSA. CDR3 sequence: CASSLGVTEAFF. The CDR3 bases are TGTGCCAGCAGCTTAGGGGTCACTGAAGCTTTCTTT.

The V call is TRBV2, the J call TRBJ2-1; 10 bases align to TRBD2. The CDR3 is 12 residues long. CDR1 is SNHLY, CDR2 FYNNEI, per germline. V dropped 6 bases and J dropped 14; count of bases not matched to a gene: 7. The CDR3 DNA reads as TGTGCCAGCAGGGTACTAGCGGGAAACGAGTTCTTC. It encodes CASRVLAGNEFF.

V usage is TRBV7-6 and J usage is TRBJ2-5; TRBD1 matches at 9 bases. V lost 3 bases and J lost 3; bases outside the gene matches: 5. Germline values: CDR1 SGHVS, CDR2 FNYEAQ. The CDR3 runs to 15 residues. Here the CDR3 reads CASSFPGTGKETQYF. The DNA of the CDR3 is TGTGCCAGCAGCTTCCCCGGGACAGGGAAAGAGACCCAGTACTTC.

DNA for the CDR3: TGTGCCAGTTTTGAATCAGGACAGGGTCGCAGTGAGCAGTTCTTC. This encodes CASFESGQGRSEQFF. This rearrangement joins TRBV19 to TRBJ2-1, with 8 bases identical to TRBD1. This CDR3 spans 15 amino acids. The V gene end was trimmed by 8 bases and the J gene end by 9 bases; junction bases not matched to a gene: 15. Germline-derived CDR1 and CDR2 are LNHDA and SQIVND (reference sequence).

The rearrangement uses TRBV4-3 and TRBJ2-5, with 8 bases identical to TRBD1. J was trimmed by 5 bases and V by 1 base; bases with no gene match: 6. CDR1 LGHNA and CDR2 YSLEER come from the germline V gene. The CDR3 contains 15 residues. CDR3 region: CASSQARQGWETQYF. The CDR3 region has the DNA TGCGCCAGCAGCCAAGCCCGACAGGGGTGGGAGACCCAGTACTTC.

The chain combines TRBV29-1 with TRBJ2-7; 8 bases are a match to TRBD1. The CDR3 spans 16 residues. V lost 4 bases to trimming and J lost 1 base; unmatched junction nucleotides: 12. CDR1 is SQVTM, CDR2 ANQGSEA, per germline. CDR3 bases: TGCAGCGTTGTACCGGACAGGGTCACCCTATCCTACGAGCAGTACTTC. Amino acid sequence: CSVVPDRVTLSYEQYF.

The chain links TRBV7-9 to TRBJ2-1; D perhaps matches TRBD1 (6 bases). Germline-derived CDR1 and CDR2 are SEHNR and FQNEAQ (reference sequence). CDR3 length: 16 residues. The V end lost 1 base, the J end lost 4 bases, and 14 bases lay between the germline ends. The CDR3 reads CASSLDPRGLYNEQFF. The CDR3 bases are TGTGCCAGCAGCTTAGACCCCAGGGGCCTGTACAATGAGCAGTTCTTC.

In its sample, this clone was seen once. The rearrangement links TRBV10-2 to TRBJ2-7; weak D call: TRBD2 (5 bases). The germline CDR1 and CDR2 sequences are WSHSY and SAAADI. There are 14 residues in the CDR3. Trimming shortened V by 2 bases and J by 4 bases, and 12 bases separated the two germline ends. The CDR3 sequence is CASSEGRGLYEQYF. As DNA, the CDR3 is TGCGCCAGCAGTGAGGGGCGCGGGCTATACGAGCAGTACTTC.

J is TRBJ2-3 and V is TRBV30; D is uncertain. V was cut by 4 bases and J by 6 bases, with 11 bases left in between. Per germline, CDR1 GTSNPN and CDR2 SVGIG (reference sequence). The CDR3 length is 12 residues. As DNA, the CDR3 is TGTGCCTGGAAAGGTATCATTGATACGCAGTATTTT. Translated: CAWKGIIDTQYF. Full variable domain (rest looked up from reference TRBV30 and TRBJ2-3): SQTIHQWPATLVQPVGSPLSLECTVEGTSNPNLYWYRQAAGRGLQLLFYSVGIGQISSEVPQNLSASRPQDRQFILSSKKLLLSDSGFYLCAWKGIIDTQYFGPGTRLTVL.

The rearrangement joins TRBV29-1 to TRBJ1-2; 7 bases line up with TRBD1. This CDR3 has 12 residues. CDR1 and CDR2 (germline): SQVTM, ANQGSEA. V shed 7 bases, J shed 4 bases, and the junction held 6 bases outside the gene matches. The CDR3 here is CSASTGTYGYTF. The CDR3 DNA sequence: TGCAGCGCCTCGACAGGGACCTATGGCTACACCTTC.

The gene calls are TRBV30 and TRBJ1-2; 9 nucleotides align to TRBD1. CDR3 length: 15 residues. J gave up 0 bases and V 3 bases, and 5 bases lay outside the gene matches. Germline V gene data show CDR1 as GTSNPN and CDR2 as SVGIG (reference sequence). CDR3 DNA: TGTGCCTGGAGACCACAGGGGGCGGCTAACTATGGCTACACCTTC. Protein: CAWRPQGAANYGYTF.

This chain uses TRBV5-1 with TRBJ2-7; TRBD1 agrees at 7 bases. Trimming took 0 bases from V and 7 from J; bases not matched to a gene: 10. The CDR3 totals 15 residues. Germline loops: CDR1 SGHRS, CDR2 YFSETQ. CDR3 in DNA: TGCGCCAGCAGCTTGGCAGAGACAGGGTTGGATGAGCAGTACTTC. Amino acid sequence: CASSLAETGLDEQYF.

In DNA, the CDR3 is TGCGCCAGCAGCTTGTCGCTAGCGGGGGGGACCTACGAGCAGTACTTC. This gives the protein CASSLSLAGGTYEQYF. This sequence joins TRBV5-1 and TRBJ2-7; 12 bases match TRBD2. Germline lookup yields CDR1 SGHRS and CDR2 YFSETQ. Trimming removed 1 base from V and 2 bases from J; junction bases left unmatched: 4. The CDR3 consists of 16 residues.